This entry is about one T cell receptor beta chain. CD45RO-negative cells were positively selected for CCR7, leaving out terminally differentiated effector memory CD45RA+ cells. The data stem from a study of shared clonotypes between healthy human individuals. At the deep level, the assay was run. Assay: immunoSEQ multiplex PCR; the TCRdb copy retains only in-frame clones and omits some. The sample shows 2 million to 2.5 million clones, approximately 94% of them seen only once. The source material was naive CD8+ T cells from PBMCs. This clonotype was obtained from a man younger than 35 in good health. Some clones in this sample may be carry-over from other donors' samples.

CDR3 DNA sequence: TGTGCCATCAGTGAGAGGGACAGGAGGGGTGCTTTCTTT. This translates into CAISERDRRGAFF. The gene calls are TRBV10-3 and TRBJ1-1; TRBD1 matches at 8 bases. CDR1 and CDR2 from the germline V gene are ENHRY and SYGVKD. The CDR3 has 13 amino acids. V gave up 2 bases and J gave up 11 bases; unmatched junction bases: 7.